This TCR beta chain was sequenced for a study of spatial heterogeneity in lung cancer. Trimming cost V 2 bases and J 15 bases, with 11 bases left between them. The germline V gene has CDR1 MNHEY and CDR2 SVGAGI. The CDR3 has 11 residues. TCRdb redid the calling of the 5' RACE reads with MiXCR, one entry per CDR3 protein. Of about 16,000 distinct CDR3 sequences in the sample, roughly 6.3% are singletons; the top ten hold around 25%. Time point specified: blood at routine non-recurrence follow-up after resection. This specimen was PBMCs, taken at follow-up. The J gene is TRBJ2-1, the V gene TRBV6-5; TRBD1 or TRBD2 may be the D gene (5 bases each). This TCR derives from a male donor with early-stage non-small cell lung cancer. The CDR3 region is CASSYLGVTFF. The CDR3 nucleotides read TGTGCCAGCAGTTACCTGGGGGTCACGTTCTTC.